This record looks at one T cell receptor beta chain sequence and its context. The antigen is not known. Sample time point: pre-treatment baseline. One draw preceded checkpoint blockade; another followed its first cycle at week 3. Apart from a couple of fast progressors, RECIST 1.1 response was judged 12 weeks post-infusion. V was pared by 1 base and J by 7 bases, with 10 bases of the junction left unmatched. Germline lookup yields CDR1 SGHDN and CDR2 FVKESK. The CDR3 has 18 amino acids. Sequencing was performed with immunoSEQ multiplex PCR; in TCRdb, only in-frame clones are kept and a portion is missing. This table holds 3,500 to 5,000 clones, roughly 96% found once. These data belong to a study of blood T cell dynamics during melanoma immunotherapy. Broader study findings: Immune-effector CD8+ cells best matched cell-free DNA CDR3 sequences and were most clonal.

The source is a human donor with melanoma. The material was effector memory CD8+ T cells from blood, obtained from a patient treated with checkpoint blockade. This chain links TRBV14 with TRBJ2-1; 13 bases line up with TRBD2. CDR3 sequence (DNA): TGTGCCAGCAGCCAAGTTACTAGCGGGAGGGCGGACGGGAATGAGCAGTTCTTC. This encodes CASSQVTSGRADGNEQFF.